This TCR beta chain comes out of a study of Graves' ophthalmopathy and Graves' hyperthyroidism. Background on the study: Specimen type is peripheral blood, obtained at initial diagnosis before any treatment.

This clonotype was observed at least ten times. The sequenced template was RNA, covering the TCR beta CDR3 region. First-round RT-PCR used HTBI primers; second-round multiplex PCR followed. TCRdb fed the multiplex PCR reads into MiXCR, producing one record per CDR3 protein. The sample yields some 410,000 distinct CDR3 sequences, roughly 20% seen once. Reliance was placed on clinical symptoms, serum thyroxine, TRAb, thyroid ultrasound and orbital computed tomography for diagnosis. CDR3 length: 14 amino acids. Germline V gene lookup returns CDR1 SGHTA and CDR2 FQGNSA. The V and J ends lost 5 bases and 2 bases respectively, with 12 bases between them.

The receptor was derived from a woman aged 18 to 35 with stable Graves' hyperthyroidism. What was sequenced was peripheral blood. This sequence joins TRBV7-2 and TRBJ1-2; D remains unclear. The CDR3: CASSPGIGNYGYTF. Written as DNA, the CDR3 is TGTGCCAGCAGCCCCGGAATTGGGAACTATGGCTACACCTTC.